Below, 24 T cell receptor beta chains from the same sample are listed, as sequenced in a study of shared T cell receptors in the human thymus. Repertoires were generated with immunoSEQ multiplex PCR, while TCRdb's copy carries only in-frame clones and drops some. The sample lists approximately 730,000 clones, approximately 85% seen once, with around 0.0099% in the top ten. These data are also associated with another study on human thymus T cells.

The specimen sequenced was thymocytes. The source is a girl less than two years old with a congenital heart defect.

The CDR3 nucleotides read TGCGCCAGCAGCCAAGGGAACAGGTTTACCCTCGCAAATAATTCACCCCTCCACTTT. This codes for CASSQGNRFTLANNSPLHF. This sequence joins TRBV4-1 and TRBJ1-6; D may be TRBD1 (5 bases). The CDR3 sequence is 19 residues long. V lost 1 base, J lost 5 bases, and 21 bases lay in between. From germline, CDR1 is MGHRA and CDR2 YSYEKL.

The chain carries TRBV14 and TRBJ1-4; D may be TRBD1 (6 bases). The CDR3 totals 14 residues. The V end was cut by 4 bases, the J end by 8 bases, with 14 bases between. Germline V gene sequence: CDR1 SGHDN, CDR2 FVKESK. CDR3 loop: CASSPDRSEEKLFF. DNA of the CDR3: TGTGCCAGCAGCCCCGACAGGAGTGAAGAAAAACTGTTTTTT.

The chain recombines TRBV9 with TRBJ2-3; TRBD1 agrees at 9 bases. The V segment lost 3 bases and the J segment 3 bases; nucleotides outside the gene matches: 8. CDR3 length: 16 amino acids. Looked up from germline, CDR1 is SGDLS and CDR2 is YYNGEE. The CDR3 nucleotides are TGTGCCAGCAGCGCTCCGTACAGGGGGCGGACAGATACGCAGTATTTT. It yields the protein CASSAPYRGRTDTQYF.

The chain uses TRBV7-9 and TRBJ2-3, with TRBD2 identical over 7 bases. J gave up 4 bases and V 7 bases, and 8 bases lay outside the gene matches. Germline CDR1 reads SEHNR; CDR2 reads FQNEAQ (reference sequence). The length of the CDR3 is 14 residues. CDR3 region: CASMGGDLADTQYF. In nucleotides, the CDR3 is TGTGCCAGCATGGGGGGGGACTTGGCAGATACGCAGTATTTT.

The chain recombines TRBV4-1 with TRBJ1-1; 9 nucleotides line up with TRBD1. The CDR3 sequence is 16 residues long. J lost 4 bases, V lost 1 base, and 7 bases had no gene match. CDR1 is MGHRA and CDR2 is YSYEKL in the germline V gene. The CDR3 reads CASSQGDRVLTTEAFF. The CDR3 DNA reads TGCGCCAGCAGCCAAGGGGACAGGGTATTGACCACTGAAGCTTTCTTT.

A note on this clone: Other DNA variants within this sample encode the same CDR3. The gene calls are TRBV2 and TRBJ1-6, with 7 bases identical to TRBD1. Germline CDR1 and CDR2: SNHLY and FYNNEI. The CDR3 has 16 amino acids. With 4 bases clipped from V and 13 bases from J, the junction kept 16 bases outside the gene matches. The CDR3 nucleotides are TGTGCCAGCAGTGCAGCCGACAGGGAATCTACCTCCCCCCTCCACTTT. It is translated as CASSAADRESTSPLHF.

CDR3 nucleotide sequence: TGTGCCAGTACCCTAGACAGGGTAGTAGGTCAGCCCCAGCATTTT. Its translation is CASTLDRVVGQPQHF. The chain employs TRBV19 and TRBJ1-5; 7 bases agree with TRBD1. Germline CDR1 and CDR2: LNHDA and SQIVND (reference sequence). With V trimmed by 7 bases and J by 6 bases, 12 bases remained unmatched. The CDR3 is 15 residues long.

J is TRBJ1-1 and V is TRBV9, with a weak D call TRBD1 (6 bases). This CDR3 is built from 15 residues. Between the trimmed V and J ends, which lost 3 bases and 0 bases, there was a span of 12 bases. CDR1 and CDR2 from the germline V gene are SGDLS and YYNGEE. The CDR3 here is CASSARGIMNTEAFF. In DNA form, the CDR3 reads TGTGCCAGCAGCGCCAGGGGCATCATGAACACTGAAGCTTTCTTT.

The chain has TRBV13 and TRBJ1-1; D is uncertain. The germline V gene encodes CDR1 PRHDT and CDR2 FYEKMQ (reference sequence). Deletions cut 1 base from V and 1 base from J, with 16 bases between. The CDR3 totals 17 residues. Here the CDR3 DNA reads TGTGCCAGCAGCTTAGTGCTCGGCAGGCTGGAGAACACTGAAGCTTTCTTT. Translation gives CASSLVLGRLENTEAFF.

The rearrangement joins TRBV4-1 to TRBJ1-6, with TRBD1 as a possible D gene (5 bases). The germline V gene has CDR1 MGHRA and CDR2 YSYEKL. This CDR3 region has 21 residues. The ends were cut back, 0 bases at V and 3 bases at J, with 24 bases in the middle. For the CDR3, the DNA is TGCGCCAGCAGCCAAGAAGTGGGCGGGGGTGTTCCTTCTTTCTATAATTCACCCCTCCACTTT. The encoded protein is CASSQEVGGGVPSFYNSPLHF.

This chain joins TRBV7-6 and TRBJ2-7; 7 bases are a match to TRBD2. Losses at the gene ends were 4 bases for V and 4 bases for J; bases not matched to a gene: 13. CDR3 length equals 16 residues. Germline V gene data show CDR1 as SGHVS and CDR2 as FNYEAQ. CDR3 DNA sequence: TGTGCCAGCAGCTCGGTTAAGGCGGGGGACTCATACGAGCAGTACTTC. Amino acids: CASSSVKAGDSYEQYF.

The chain links TRBV21-1 to TRBJ1-5; the D call of TRBD1 is as the table states it, not checked on the DNA. TRBV21-1 has pseudogene status. CDR3 length equals 14 residues. The CDR3 coding sequence is TGTGCCAGCAACAGGGGAGAGGGGGGTCAGCCCCAGCATTTT. The encoded protein is CASNRGEGGQPQHF.

J is TRBJ2-7 and V is TRBV5-1, with 12 bases matching TRBD2. The CDR3 is 17 residues long. Germline loops: CDR1 SGHRS, CDR2 YFSETQ. V lost 0 bases to trimming and J lost 1 base; unmatched junction nucleotides: 5. The CDR3 nucleotides are TGCGCCAGCAGCTTGGCCCTAGCGGGGGGGTTATCCTACGAGCAGTACTTC. Translated: CASSLALAGGLSYEQYF.

The rearrangement uses TRBV19 and TRBJ1-5; D unresolved. The germline gives CDR1 LNHDA, CDR2 SQIVND (reference sequence). V was trimmed by 5 bases and J by 9 bases, leaving 23 bases between them. This CDR3 is 16 amino acids long. The CDR3 DNA is TGTGCCAGTAGTCCCTATTTAACGCAGGTCTTTCGGCCCCAGCATTTT. Its protein product is CASSPYLTQVFRPQHF.

V usage is TRBV2 and J usage is TRBJ1-3, with TRBD1 matching 7 bases. This CDR3 region has 14 residues. The junction had 5 bases not matched to a gene; V was cut back by 6 bases and J by 3 bases. From germline, CDR1 is SNHLY and CDR2 FYNNEI. The CDR3 region has the DNA TGTGCCAGCAGGTTACAGGGGTTTGGAAACACCATATATTTT. This codes for CASRLQGFGNTIYF.

The chain recombines TRBV5-5 with TRBJ1-4; D is possibly TRBD1 (5 bases). Germline V lookup: CDR1 SGHKS, CDR2 YYEKEE (reference sequence). V was shortened by 1 base and J by 1 base, with 11 bases between the two germline ends. CDR3 size: 16 residues. CDR3 residues: CASSLQGLETNEKLFF. The CDR3 coding sequence is TGTGCCAGCAGCTTGCAGGGTTTGGAAACTAATGAAAAACTGTTTTTT. The complete variable domain, with remaining parts taken from reference TRBV5-5 and TRBJ1-4, reads DAGVTQSPTHLIKTRGQQVTLRCSPISGHKSVSWYQQVLGQGPQFIFQYYEKEERGRGNFPDRFSARQFPNYSSELNVNALLLGDSALYLCASSLQGLETNEKLFFGSGTQLSVL.

The rearrangement uses TRBV14 and TRBJ1-1, with 7 positions matching TRBD1. V gave up 4 bases and J gave up 0 bases; unmatched junction bases: 8. The CDR3 is 16 amino acids. Germline V gives CDR1 SGHDN, CDR2 FVKESK. The CDR3 loop reads CASSLPDRDMNTEAFF. The CDR3, as DNA: TGTGCCAGCAGCCTTCCCGACAGGGACATGAACACTGAAGCTTTCTTT.

The chain joins TRBV10-1 to TRBJ1-5, with TRBD1 matching 11 bases. CDR1 is WNHNN, CDR2 SYGVQD, per germline (reference sequence). Trimming cost V 7 bases and J 6 bases; bases outside gene matches: 8. This CDR3 spans 15 amino acids. CDR3 nucleotides: TGCGCCAGCAACCTGAAGGACAGGGGGCGTCAGCCCCAGCATTTT. Residues: CASNLKDRGRQPQHF.

A word on this clone: Mismatch with germline at one junction end may stem from a read error. This specimen includes other DNA sequences encoding the same CDR3. J is TRBJ1-6 and V is TRBV27; D unclear. This CDR3 is 16 amino acids long. CDR1 and CDR2 (germline): MNHEY, SMNVEV (reference sequence). CDR3 sequence reads: CASHRHNPHPNSPLHF. CDR3 sequence (DNA): TGTGCCAGCCATCGACACAACCCTCACCCAAATTCCCCCCTCCACTTT.

This clone has more than one count but fewer than ten. Other DNA variants within this sample encode the same CDR3. The gene calls are TRBV20-1 and TRBJ2-3, with no clear D. Germline V gene sequence: CDR1 DFQATT, CDR2 SNEGSKA (reference sequence). Trimming shortened V by 3 bases and J by 3 bases, and 4 bases separated the two germline ends. The CDR3 spans 11 residues. The CDR3 here is CSARRTDTQYF. In DNA form, the CDR3 reads TGCAGTGCTAGGCGGACAGATACGCAGTATTTT.

There are a few counts of this clone. The rearrangement links TRBV6-5 to TRBJ1-1, with D unresolved. This CDR3 has 15 amino acids. Trimming left V 0 bases short and J 5 bases short, with 13 bases between. Germline CDR1 is MNHEY and CDR2 is SVGAGI. The CDR3 region is CASSYSSGSETEAFF. The CDR3 coding sequence is TGTGCCAGCAGTTACTCGTCCGGGAGCGAGACTGAAGCTTTCTTT.

This chain connects TRBV11-2 to TRBJ1-1; unclear D gene. Looked up from germline, CDR1 is SGHAT and CDR2 is FQNNGV. The CDR3 has 12 residues. V gave up 1 base and J gave up 6 bases, with 6 bases separating them. CDR3 nucleotide sequence: TGTGCCAGCAGCTTAGGGAGGGCTGAAGCTTTCTTT. Protein: CASSLGRAEAFF. The variable domain in full, with the rest retrieved from reference TRBV11-2 and TRBJ1-1, is EAGVAQSPRYKIIEKRQSVAFWCNPISGHATLYWYQQILGQGPKLLIQFQNNGVVDDSQLPKDRFSAERLKGVDSTLKIQPAKLEDSAVYLCASSLGRAEAFFGQGTRLTVV.

With regard to this clone: One end of the junction fails to match germline, which may point to a read error. The chain has TRBV19 and TRBJ1-2; TRBD1 matches 9 bases. CDR3 length: 19 amino acids. The germline gives CDR1 LNHDA, CDR2 SQIVND (reference sequence). The CDR3 here is CASSIGKGSRDREIYGYPF. In DNA form, the CDR3 reads TGTGCCAGTAGTATTGGTAAGGGTAGCCGGGACAGGGAAATCTATGGCTACCCCTTC. The variable domain in full, completed from reference TRBV19 and TRBJ1-2, reads DGGITQSPKYLFRKEGQNVTLSCEQNLNHDAMYWYRQDPGQGLRLIYYSQIVNDFQKGDIAEGYSVSREKKESFPLTVTSAQKNPTAFYLCASSIGKGSRDREIYGYPFGSGTRLTVV.

The chain carries TRBV30 and TRBJ2-3; D may be TRBD2 (6 bases). The ends were cut back, 0 bases at V and 4 bases at J, with 17 bases in the middle. This CDR3 comprises 16 residues. Germline CDR1 is GTSNPN and CDR2 is SVGIG (reference sequence). CDR3 sequence: CAWSVEGAGWADTQYF. Written as DNA, the CDR3 is TGTGCCTGGAGTGTAGAAGGGGCGGGGTGGGCAGATACGCAGTATTTT.